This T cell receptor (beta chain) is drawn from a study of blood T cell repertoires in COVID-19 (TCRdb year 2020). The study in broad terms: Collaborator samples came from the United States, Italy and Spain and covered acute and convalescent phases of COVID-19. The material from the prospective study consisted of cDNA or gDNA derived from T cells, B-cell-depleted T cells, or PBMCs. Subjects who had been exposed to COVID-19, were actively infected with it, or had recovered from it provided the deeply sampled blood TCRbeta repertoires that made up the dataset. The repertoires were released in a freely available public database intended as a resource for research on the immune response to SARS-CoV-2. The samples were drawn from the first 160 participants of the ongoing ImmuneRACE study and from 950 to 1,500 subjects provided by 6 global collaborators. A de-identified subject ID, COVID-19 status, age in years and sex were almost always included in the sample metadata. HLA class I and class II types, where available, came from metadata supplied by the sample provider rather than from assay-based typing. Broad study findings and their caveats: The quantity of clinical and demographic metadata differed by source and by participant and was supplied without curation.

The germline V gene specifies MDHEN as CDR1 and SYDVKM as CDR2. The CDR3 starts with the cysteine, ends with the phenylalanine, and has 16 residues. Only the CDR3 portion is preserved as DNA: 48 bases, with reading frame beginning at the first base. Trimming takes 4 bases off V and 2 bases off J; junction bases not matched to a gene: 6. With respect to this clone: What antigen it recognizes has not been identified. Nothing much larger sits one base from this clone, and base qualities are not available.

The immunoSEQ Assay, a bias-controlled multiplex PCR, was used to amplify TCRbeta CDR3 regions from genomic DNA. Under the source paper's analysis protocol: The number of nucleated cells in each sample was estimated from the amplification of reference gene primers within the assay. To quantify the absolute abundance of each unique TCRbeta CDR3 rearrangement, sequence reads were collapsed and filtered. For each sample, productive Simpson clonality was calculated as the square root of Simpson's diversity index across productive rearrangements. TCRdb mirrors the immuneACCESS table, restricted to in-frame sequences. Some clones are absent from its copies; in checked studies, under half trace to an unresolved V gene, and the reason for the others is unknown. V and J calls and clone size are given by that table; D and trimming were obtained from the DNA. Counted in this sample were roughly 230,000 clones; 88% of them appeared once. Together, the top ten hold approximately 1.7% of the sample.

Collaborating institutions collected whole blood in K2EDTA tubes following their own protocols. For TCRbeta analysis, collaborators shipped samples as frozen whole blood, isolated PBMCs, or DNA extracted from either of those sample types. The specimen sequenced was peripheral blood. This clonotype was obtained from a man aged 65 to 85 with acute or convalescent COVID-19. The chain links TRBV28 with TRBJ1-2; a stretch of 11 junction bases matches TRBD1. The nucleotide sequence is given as TGTGCCAGCAGTTCAACCCGGGACAGGGGGAACTATGGCTACACCTTC. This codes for CASSSTRDRGNYGYTF.